A selection of T cell receptor beta chains follows, all from one sample in a study of cytomegalovirus exposure and HLA in healthy donors. Profiling relied on immunoSEQ multiplex PCR, and the TCRdb table lists in-frame clones only, not all of them. The sample holds around 190,000 clones; around 84% are singletons and the top ten take about 3.4%. The sequenced material came from PBMCs. The receptors come from a man between 35 and 55 years old in good health and CMV-seropositive. Each CDR3 is given without its conserved first and last residue. Each record gives: J gene, V gene, D gene, CDR3 protein. The D gene is left open where the match is weak.

j_gene: TRBJ2-7
v_gene: TRBV23-1
d_gene: TRBD1
CDR3aa: ASSPPGQGFCEQY

j_gene: TRBJ1-2
v_gene: TRBV5-1
d_gene: TRBD1
CDR3aa: ASSLDPQGANGYT

j_gene: TRBJ2-1
v_gene: TRBV9
d_gene: TRBD2
CDR3aa: ASSVSGRGSFEQF

j_gene: TRBJ2-1
v_gene: TRBV4-1
d_gene: TRBD2
CDR3aa: ASSPRGLADNEQF

j_gene: TRBJ2-3
v_gene: TRBV6-5
d_gene: TRBD2
CDR3aa: ASSYRGGGVADTQY

j_gene: TRBJ2-7
v_gene: TRBV10-2
d_gene: NA
CDR3aa: ASSDVPGSSYEQY

j_gene: TRBJ2-5
v_gene: TRBV6-5
d_gene: TRBD1
CDR3aa: ASSDRGRRETQY

j_gene: TRBJ2-7
v_gene: TRBV5-6
d_gene: NA
CDR3aa: ASSLPPVHEQY

j_gene: TRBJ1-1
v_gene: TRBV5-1
d_gene: NA
CDR3aa: ASSLDLGPDEAF

j_gene: TRBJ1-5
v_gene: TRBV19
d_gene: NA
CDR3aa: ASTRRRGDQPQH

j_gene: TRBJ2-7
v_gene: TRBV28
d_gene: NA
CDR3aa: ASSLHYRSEQY

j_gene: TRBJ1-1
v_gene: TRBV29-1
d_gene: NA
CDR3aa: SVERVLGSRGGTEAF

j_gene: TRBJ2-5
v_gene: TRBV29-1
d_gene: NA
CDR3aa: SVENWGQGETQY

j_gene: TRBJ2-3
v_gene: TRBV6-1
d_gene: TRBD1
CDR3aa: ASRRTGTTDTQY

j_gene: TRBJ1-5
v_gene: TRBV5-1
d_gene: TRBD1
CDR3aa: ASSWGTGTNQPQH

j_gene: TRBJ1-6
v_gene: TRBV2
d_gene: NA
CDR3aa: ASSGTNSPLH

j_gene: TRBJ1-1
v_gene: TRBV7-9
d_gene: NA
CDR3aa: ASSLDWRGADTEAF

j_gene: TRBJ2-7
v_gene: TRBV7-7
d_gene: TRBD2
CDR3aa: ASSTERAGLTEQY

j_gene: TRBJ2-7
v_gene: TRBV14
d_gene: NA
CDR3aa: ASSQGGEQY

j_gene: TRBJ1-4
v_gene: TRBV4-2
d_gene: NA
CDR3aa: ASSPDSEKLF

j_gene: TRBJ2-7
v_gene: TRBV29-1
d_gene: TRBD1
CDR3aa: SVEVDRGITYEQY

j_gene: TRBJ2-2
v_gene: TRBV5-5
d_gene: NA
CDR3aa: ASSPGSGELF

j_gene: TRBJ2-1
v_gene: TRBV11-2
d_gene: TRBD2
CDR3aa: ASSQGFREGHGEQF

j_gene: TRBJ1-5
v_gene: TRBV7-6
d_gene: TRBD1
CDR3aa: ASNPEGAYQPQH

j_gene: TRBJ2-3
v_gene: TRBV4-1
d_gene: TRBD2
CDR3aa: ASSQRLAGPAADTQY

j_gene: TRBJ2-7
v_gene: TRBV11-2
d_gene: TRBD1
CDR3aa: ASSPKGAGYRSSYEQY

j_gene: TRBJ2-7
v_gene: TRBV7-8
d_gene: TRBD1
CDR3aa: ASSLVQGDYEQY

j_gene: TRBJ2-1
v_gene: TRBV4-1
d_gene: NA
CDR3aa: ASSQDSVRGYNEQF

j_gene: TRBJ1-1
v_gene: TRBV2
d_gene: NA
CDR3aa: ASSPRQRNTEAF

j_gene: TRBJ2-1
v_gene: TRBV30
d_gene: NA
CDR3aa: AWSVGERNEQF

j_gene: TRBJ1-1
v_gene: TRBV4-1
d_gene: NA
CDR3aa: ASSQEFLRGQAF

j_gene: TRBJ2-3
v_gene: TRBV4-1
d_gene: NA
CDR3aa: ASSQVGRVTDTQY

j_gene: TRBJ2-2
v_gene: TRBV4-3
d_gene: NA
CDR3aa: ASSQAWGPNTGELF

j_gene: TRBJ2-2
v_gene: TRBV4-2
d_gene: NA
CDR3aa: ASSPRDSYTGELF

j_gene: TRBJ2-3
v_gene: TRBV9
d_gene: TRBD2
CDR3aa: ASSVASGGAHTDTQY

j_gene: TRBJ2-7
v_gene: TRBV5-1
d_gene: TRBD1
CDR3aa: ASSDLRQGAYEQY

j_gene: TRBJ2-1
v_gene: TRBV4-1
d_gene: NA
CDR3aa: ASSLYNFNEQF

j_gene: TRBJ1-4
v_gene: TRBV18
d_gene: NA
CDR3aa: ASSPGGGEKLF

j_gene: TRBJ1-3
v_gene: TRBV5-6
d_gene: NA
CDR3aa: ASSLSTASGNTIY

j_gene: TRBJ2-7
v_gene: TRBV2
d_gene: TRBD1
CDR3aa: ASSRDREHEQY

j_gene: TRBJ2-2
v_gene: TRBV28
d_gene: TRBD2
CDR3aa: ASSAHSGRGTGELF

j_gene: TRBJ2-5
v_gene: TRBV7-7
d_gene: TRBD2
CDR3aa: ASSMGLAGGPETQY

j_gene: TRBJ2-1
v_gene: TRBV27
d_gene: NA
CDR3aa: ASSPAAGWYNEQF

j_gene: TRBJ1-6
v_gene: TRBV4-1
d_gene: TRBD1
CDR3aa: ASSQGQGQYSPLH

j_gene: TRBJ2-3
v_gene: TRBV2
d_gene: TRBD2
CDR3aa: ASSEWLAGKDTQY

j_gene: TRBJ1-1
v_gene: TRBV7-3
d_gene: TRBD1
CDR3aa: ASSQQGATEAF

j_gene: TRBJ1-6
v_gene: TRBV4-2
d_gene: NA
CDR3aa: ASSSEAQGAYNSPLH

j_gene: TRBJ2-2
v_gene: TRBV11-3
d_gene: TRBD1
CDR3aa: ASSPSRDRNSAGELF

j_gene: TRBJ1-6
v_gene: TRBV19
d_gene: NA
CDR3aa: ASSILSIGYNSPLH

j_gene: TRBJ2-2
v_gene: TRBV19
d_gene: TRBD2
CDR3aa: ASSIPLTVLAGVTGELF